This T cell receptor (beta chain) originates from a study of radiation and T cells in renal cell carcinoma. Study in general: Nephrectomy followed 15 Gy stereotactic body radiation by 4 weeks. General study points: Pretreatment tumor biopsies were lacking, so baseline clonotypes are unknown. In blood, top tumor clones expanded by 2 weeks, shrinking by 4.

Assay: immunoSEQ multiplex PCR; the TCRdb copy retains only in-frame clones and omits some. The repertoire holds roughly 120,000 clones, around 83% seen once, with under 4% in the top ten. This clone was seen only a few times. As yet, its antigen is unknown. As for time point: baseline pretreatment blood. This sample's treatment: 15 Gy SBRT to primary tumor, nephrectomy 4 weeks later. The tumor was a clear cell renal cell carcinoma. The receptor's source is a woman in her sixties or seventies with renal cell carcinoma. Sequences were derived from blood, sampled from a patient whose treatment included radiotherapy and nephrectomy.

In DNA form, the CDR3 reads TGCGCCAGCAGCCACCCCGGGACAGGGAACTATGGCTACACCTTC. It encodes CASSHPGTGNYGYTF. This chain joins TRBV4-1 and TRBJ1-2; 9 bases are shared with TRBD1. Germline V gives CDR1 MGHRA, CDR2 YSYEKL. V shed 3 bases, J shed 2 bases, and the junction held 4 bases outside the gene matches. This CDR3 comprises 15 residues.